These 9 T cell receptor beta chains were sequenced from one sample in a study of graft-versus-host responses after intestinal transplantation. These receptors' targets are unknown. Assay: immunoSEQ multiplex PCR; the TCRdb copy retains only in-frame clones and omits some. This sample has 84,000 or so clones, with about 93% found just once. The starting material was unstimulated CD8+ T cells sorted from spleen or lymph node cells, obtained before transplant. The receptors here all came from a human donor who was the organ donor for an intestinal transplant.

The V call is TRBV29-1, the J call TRBJ2-7, with TRBD2 as a possible D gene (6 bases). This CDR3 is built from 16 residues. Germline assignment: CDR1 SQVTM and CDR2 ANQGSEA. V dropped 5 bases and J dropped 4 bases, with 24 bases sitting between them. The CDR3, as DNA: TGCAGCGTTCTAGGTAAGAGAAGAGGGGACTGGTACGAGCAGTACTTC. This encodes CSVLGKRRGDWYEQYF.

CDR3: CASSQDRTGFRELFF. As DNA, the CDR3 is TGCGCCAGCAGCCAAGATCGAACAGGGTTTAGGGAGCTGTTTTTT. The V call is TRBV4-3, the J call TRBJ2-2; D is possibly TRBD1 (6 bases). Trimming pared 0 bases from V and 9 bases from J, leaving 14 bases between. The CDR3 has 15 residues. Germline-derived CDR1 and CDR2 are LGHNA and YSLEER.

This sequence joins TRBV4-1 and TRBJ2-1; TRBD1 might be the D (6 bases). Trimming took 4 bases from V and 1 from J, leaving 11 bases between them. Germline CDR1 MGHRA, CDR2 YSYEKL. This CDR3 spans 15 amino acids. This CDR3 is CASSRAGDSYNEQFF. As DNA, the CDR3 is TGCGCCAGCAGCCGGGCAGGGGATTCCTACAATGAGCAGTTCTTC.

The rearrangement links TRBV7-9 to TRBJ2-1, with 8 bases that match TRBD2. This CDR3 contains 18 residues. Unmatched junction bases numbered 21, after V lost 5 bases and J lost 9 bases. The germline V gene encodes CDR1 SEHNR and CDR2 FQNEAQ (reference sequence). This CDR3 reads CASSPRAGVRLASSEQFF. The CDR3 bases are TGTGCCAGCAGCCCCCGAGCCGGGGTACGACTAGCGTCCAGTGAGCAGTTCTTC.

The V gene is TRBV25-1, the J gene TRBJ2-5, with 11 bases aligning to TRBD1. The V segment lost 2 bases and the J segment 3 bases; nucleotides outside the gene matches: 5. CDR1 and CDR2 from the germline V gene are MGHDK and SYGVNS. CDR3 length: 16 residues. CDR3 region: CASSERTGGGEETQYF. CDR3 nucleotide sequence: TGTGCCAGCAGTGAACGGACAGGGGGCGGGGAAGAGACCCAGTACTTC.

The chain recombines TRBV27 with TRBJ2-1, with 8 positions matching TRBD2. Per germline, CDR1 MNHEY and CDR2 SMNVEV (reference sequence). This CDR3 spans 18 amino acids. The junction had 10 bases not matched to a gene; V was cut back by 2 bases and J by 1 base. CDR3 DNA: TGTGCCAGCAGTTTACCCTCTCTAGCGGGCCTATCCTACAATGAGCAGTTCTTC. Protein: CASSLPSLAGLSYNEQFF.

The rearrangement links TRBV11-2 to TRBJ2-7, with 10 nucleotides matching TRBD1. The CDR3 loop spans 14 amino acids. Looked up from germline, CDR1 is SGHAT and CDR2 is FQNNGV. V lost 3 bases, J lost 4 bases, and 3 bases stayed unmatched. CDR3 DNA: TGTGCCAGCAGCTTGGGGACAGGGGCGTACGAGCAGTACTTC. It encodes CASSLGTGAYEQYF.

The J gene is TRBJ2-5, the V gene TRBV28; possible D gene TRBD1, 5 bases. CDR1 is MDHEN and CDR2 is SYDVKM in the germline V gene. The germline V and J ends were trimmed by 2 bases and 10 bases, with 5 bases remaining between them. The CDR3 covers 10 residues. This CDR3 reads CASSLRGQYF. CDR3 DNA: TGTGCCAGCAGTTTAAGGGGCCAGTACTTC.

Written as DNA, the CDR3 is TGTGCCAGTAGTATTGGGACAGGGCCTTCCTACGAGCAGTACTTC. Translated: CASSIGTGPSYEQYF. The V call is TRBV19, the J call TRBJ2-7; 9 positions agree with TRBD1. Germline CDR1 reads LNHDA; CDR2 reads SQIVND (reference sequence). CDR3 size: 15 residues. Trimming at V came to 3 bases and at J to 1 base, leaving 4 bases not matched to a gene.